The next 7 T cell receptor beta chains were all read from a single sample in a study of T cells in Graves' hyperthyroidism and ophthalmopathy. Amplification of TCR beta CDR3 regions was performed using RNA transcripts as template. Initially, a first-round RT-PCR of the TCR CDR3 employed the HTBI primer set. MiXCR, run by TCRdb on the multiplex PCR reads, gives a single entry per CDR3 protein. The sample has approximately 600,000 distinct CDR3 sequences, about 15% seen once. Sequencing was performed on blood. The receptors were sampled from a woman in her 30s with Graves' hyperthyroidism that later progressed to Graves' ophthalmopathy.

The table lists this clonotype with many counts. This chain uses TRBV27 with TRBJ2-5; D is ambiguous. The CDR3 is 15 residues long. The germline gives CDR1 MNHEY, CDR2 SMNVEV (reference sequence). V lost 3 bases and J 2 bases, leaving 13 bases between the germline ends. CDR3 DNA: TGTGCCAGCAGTTTCGGTGGAGCTAGACAAGAGACCCAGTACTTC. It encodes CASSFGGARQETQYF.

The table lists this clonotype with a few counts. This chain links TRBV30 with TRBJ1-1; 10 bases are shared with TRBD1. After removal of 2 bases from V and 6 bases from J, the junction contained 6 bases not matched to a gene. Germline assignment: CDR1 GTSNPN and CDR2 SVGIG (reference sequence). The CDR3 extends over 14 amino acids. CDR3 nucleotides: TGTGCCTGGAGTCCCGGGACAGGGGTCGCTGAAGCTTTCTTT. Protein: CAWSPGTGVAEAFF. The variable domain in full, with the rest retrieved from reference TRBV30 and TRBJ1-1, is SQTIHQWPATLVQPVGSPLSLECTVEGTSNPNLYWYRQAAGRGLQLLFYSVGIGQISSEVPQNLSASRPQDRQFILSSKKLLLSDSGFYLCAWSPGTGVAEAFFGQGTRLTVV.

This clonotype was observed at least ten times. This sequence joins TRBV29-1 and TRBJ1-2, with D possibly matching TRBD1 (6 bases). The germline gives CDR1 SQVTM, CDR2 ANQGSEA. This CDR3 region has 15 residues. Deletions cut 0 bases from V and 2 bases from J, with 13 bases between. CDR3 nucleotide sequence: TGCAGCGTTGAAGATCACAGGGTGGGAAACTATGGCTACACCTTC. Its protein product is CSVEDHRVGNYGYTF. Using reference TRBV29-1 and TRBJ1-2 for the parts outside the CDR3, the full variable domain is SAVISQKPSRDICQRGTSLTIQCQVDSQVTMMFWYRQQPGQSLTLIATANQGSEATYESGFVIDKFPISRPNLTFSTLTVSNMSPEDSSIYLCSVEDHRVGNYGYTFGSGTRLTVV.

The gene calls are TRBV6-2 or TRBV6-3 and TRBJ2-1; either TRBD1 or TRBD2 may fit D (7 bases each). The ends were cut back, 8 bases at V and 7 bases at J, with 12 bases in the middle. The CDR3 loop spans 12 amino acids. Germline V lookup: CDR1 MNHEY, CDR2 SVGEGT. For the CDR3, the DNA is TGTGCCAGCGGCAGGGGGGGGAATGAGCAGTTCTTC. Amino acids: CASGRGGNEQFF.

This clonotype came up many times. The chain has TRBV24-1 and TRBJ1-1; 7 bases agree with TRBD1. Per germline, CDR1 KGHDR and CDR2 SFDVKD. V shed 2 bases, J shed 8 bases, and the junction held 7 bases outside the gene matches. This CDR3 is built from 14 residues. The CDR3 reads CATSDSTGMREAFF. DNA of the CDR3: TGTGCCACCAGTGATTCGACAGGGATGAGAGAAGCTTTCTTT.

In this sample, this clonotype turned up a few times. This may stem from a read error, because a much larger clone lies one nucleotide away. The rearrangement uses TRBV6-2 or TRBV6-3 and TRBJ1-2; a possible D gene is TRBD1 (5 bases). V lost 5 bases and J lost 4, with 11 bases in between. The CDR3 length is 13 residues. Germline V gene data show CDR1 as MNHEY and CDR2 as SVGEGT. The CDR3 reads CASSLRDGYGYTF. The CDR3, as DNA: TGTGCCAGCAGTCTCCGGGACGGCTATGGCTACACCTTC.

This clonotype showed up many times. The gene calls are TRBV10-1 and TRBJ2-3; 8 nucleotides align to TRBD2. CDR1 is WNHNN and CDR2 is SYGVQD in the germline V gene (reference sequence). The V segment lost 2 bases and the J segment 5 bases; nucleotides outside the gene matches: 9. The CDR3 spans 16 residues. Written as DNA, the CDR3 is TGCGCCAGCAGTGAGGGGAAAGCGGGAGTGCGAGATACGCAGTATTTT. It encodes CASSEGKAGVRDTQYF.